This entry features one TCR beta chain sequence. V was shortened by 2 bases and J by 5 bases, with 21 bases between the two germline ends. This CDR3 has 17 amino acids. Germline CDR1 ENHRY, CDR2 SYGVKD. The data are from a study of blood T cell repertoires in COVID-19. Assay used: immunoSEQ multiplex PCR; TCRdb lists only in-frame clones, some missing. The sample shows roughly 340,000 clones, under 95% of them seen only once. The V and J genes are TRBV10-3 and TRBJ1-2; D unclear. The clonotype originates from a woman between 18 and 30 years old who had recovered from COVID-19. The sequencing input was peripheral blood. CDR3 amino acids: CAISEGSLLAFLYGYTF. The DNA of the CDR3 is TGTGCCATCAGTGAGGGTAGCCTCCTGGCCTTTTTATATGGCTACACCTTC.